This T cell receptor (beta chain) is drawn from a study of T-cell memory formation after mild COVID-19. UMIs and sample barcodes were carried by the TCR alpha and TCR beta cDNA libraries that 5'RACE produced using constant-segment primers. TCRdb re-called the 5' RACE reads with MiXCR, one entry per CDR3 protein. This sample carries about 100,000 distinct CDR3 sequences, 11% of them seen once, and the ten largest clones take approximately 39%. CDR1 and CDR2 from the germline V gene are SEHNR and FQNEAQ (reference sequence). The V gene end was trimmed by 6 bases and the J gene end by 0 bases; junction bases not matched to a gene: 4. There are 15 residues in the CDR3. Notes on the study in general: Contracting CD4+ clones lay largely in CM and EM, with CD8+ ones residing in EMRA. Within pre-infection memory, some responding clones were found, suggesting cross-reactive memory joined. From day 15 to 85, contracting clones were balanced between CD4 and CD8, whereas later expanders leaned toward CD4+.

Comments on this clonotype: Its antigen is as yet unknown.

This TCR came from a man younger than 35 who had mild COVID-19 (a few samples of this study predate the infection). Cell type and time point are not known. V is TRBV7-9 and J is TRBJ2-3; 9 bases fit TRBD2. The sequencing input was PBMCs or a T cell subset sorted from them (not recorded which). The CDR3 spells CASRKAGGSTDTQYF. In DNA, the CDR3 is TGTGCCAGCAGAAAAGCGGGGGGAAGCACAGATACGCAGTATTTT.